These 14 T cell receptor beta chains originate from one sample sequenced in a study of low-dose radiotherapy and immunotherapy resistance in tumors. With TRAV- and TRBV-specific primers, first-strand cDNA was made, covering the alpha and beta chains. A constant-region primer paired with the V-primer adapter amplified TCRs over about 19 PCR cycles. Each CDR3 protein is one row after TCRdb ran MiXCR on the reads. The table records 40,000 or so distinct CDR3 sequences, under 30% of them present only once. Stated time point: after trial treatment. Sample treatment: LDRT plus nivolumab, ipilimumab, low-dose cyclophosphamide and aspirin (RACIN trial). The sample consisted of PBMCs, taken after low-dose radiotherapy plus immunotherapy. The origin of the receptors is a male donor with prostate cancer.

The chain uses TRBV4-3 and TRBJ2-4; 10 nucleotides line up with TRBD2. V was clipped by 8 bases and J by 6 bases; unmatched bases: 4. Germline CDR1 reads LGHNA; CDR2 reads YSLEER. This CDR3 has 13 residues. CDR3 in DNA: TGCGCCAGCGGGACTAGCGTCGGAAACATTCAGTACTTC. This encodes CASGTSVGNIQYF.

The table lists this clonotype with many counts. The CDR3 coding sequence is TGTGCCAGCAGCCGAAGGACTAGCGGGAGGTTGGTCCACGAGCAGTACTTC. This codes for CASSRRTSGRLVHEQYF. The chain joins TRBV3-1 to TRBJ2-7; 14 bases align to TRBD2. The CDR3 runs to 17 residues. Germline CDR1 LGHDT, CDR2 YNNKEL (reference sequence). The V segment lost 4 bases and the J segment 5 bases; nucleotides outside the gene matches: 10.

Remarks on this clonotype: This likely stems from a read error, as it lies one base from a far larger clone. The rearrangement joins TRBV28 to TRBJ2-2; maybe TRBD2 (5 bases). The CDR3 totals 16 residues. The germline V gene encodes CDR1 MDHEN and CDR2 SYDVKM. The CDR3 is CSSSDFVGVNTGELFF. The CDR3 nucleotides are TGTTCCAGCAGTGACTTCGTCGGGGTAAACACCGGGGAGCTGTTTTTT.

This clonotype was recorded at least ten times. V and J are TRBV30 and TRBJ2-2, with D unresolved. Trimming removed 2 bases at V and 6 bases at J, with 10 bases between. Germline V CDR1 and CDR2: GTSNPN, SVGIG (reference sequence). The CDR3 runs to 13 residues. DNA of the CDR3: TGTGCCTGGAGTCGCAGTGGTCCCGGGGAGCTGTTTTTT. This sequence encodes CAWSRSGPGELFF.

This clonotype was recorded many times. The chain links TRBV29-1 to TRBJ2-7; 12 positions match TRBD2. The junction had 5 bases not matched to a gene; V was cut back by 6 bases and J by 2 bases. The CDR3 covers 14 residues. Per the germline V gene, CDR1 is SQVTM and CDR2 is ANQGSEA. CDR3 nucleotides: TGCAGCGTCGCCGGACTAGCGGGACCCTACGAGCAGTACTTC. Its protein product is CSVAGLAGPYEQYF.

There are many counts of this clonotype. J is TRBJ2-3 and V is TRBV19; D ambiguous. Germline CDR1 and CDR2: LNHDA and SQIVND (reference sequence). The CDR3 length is 12 residues. Trimming pared 6 bases from V and 4 bases from J, leaving 8 bases between. The CDR3 region has the DNA TGTGCCAGTAGGAGCACCGCAGATACGCAGTATTTT. Encoded protein: CASRSTADTQYF.

This clonotype was seen at least ten times. The chain recombines TRBV5-4 with TRBJ2-1; no definite D call. The CDR3 has 15 residues. Germline V gives CDR1 SGHNT, CDR2 YYREEE (reference sequence). V lost 3 bases to trimming and J lost 6 bases, with 16 bases between them. In DNA, the CDR3 is TGTGCCAGCAGCTCTCCTCTGGCGACGGGCAATGAGCAGTTCTTC. Translating it yields CASSSPLATGNEQFF.

At least ten counts were recorded for this clonotype. V is TRBV19 and J is TRBJ2-2; D perhaps matches TRBD2 (7 bases). The V and J ends lost 3 bases and 4 bases respectively, with 18 bases between them. The CDR3 extends over 17 amino acids. The germline V gene has CDR1 LNHDA and CDR2 SQIVND (reference sequence). The CDR3 sequence is CASSMDRGAVGTGELFF. The CDR3 region has the DNA TGTGCCAGTAGTATGGACCGGGGGGCCGTAGGCACCGGGGAGCTGTTTTTT.

This sequence joins TRBV20-1 and TRBJ1-2; D gene uncertain. Trimming took off 7 bases at V and 5 bases at J, with 20 bases between the two ends. The CDR3 totals 14 residues. Germline-derived CDR1 and CDR2 are DFQATT and SNEGSKA (reference sequence). The chain's CDR3 is CSGKTDREGYGYTF. CDR3 nucleotide sequence: TGCAGTGGTAAAACGGACCGGGAGGGATATGGCTACACCTTC.

This clonotype was counted at least ten times. This sequence joins TRBV3-1 and TRBJ1-2; no clear D gene. V gave up 0 bases and J gave up 8 bases, with 10 bases separating them. The V gene's germline CDR1 is LGHDT and CDR2 YNNKEL (reference sequence). This CDR3 contains 13 residues. The CDR3 bases are TGTGCCAGCAGCCAAGATTTGAAGAACGGCTACACCTTC. Its translation: CASSQDLKNGYTF.

This clonotype was seen ten or more times. The J gene is TRBJ2-3, the V gene TRBV5-1, with D possibly called TRBD1 or TRBD2 (5 bases each). Germline assignment: CDR1 SGHRS and CDR2 YFSETQ. With 4 bases removed from V and 6 bases from J, the gap between germline ends came to 15 bases. CDR3 length: 14 residues. CDR3 residues: CASSPGPALDTQYF. The CDR3 coding sequence is TGCGCCAGCAGCCCGGGACCAGCCCTCGATACGCAGTATTTT. Full variable domain (rest looked up from reference TRBV5-1 and TRBJ2-3): KAGVTQTPRYLIKTRGQQVTLSCSPISGHRSVSWYQQTPGQGLQFLFEYFSETQRNKGNFPGRFSGRQFSNSRSEMNVSTLELGDSALYLCASSPGPALDTQYFGPGTRLTVL.

The chain recombines TRBV6-5 with TRBJ1-1, with TRBD1 as a possible D gene (6 bases). Germline V gene sequence: CDR1 MNHEY, CDR2 SVGAGI. CDR3 length: 18 residues. The V and J ends lost 0 bases and 4 bases respectively, with 21 bases between them. Here the CDR3 DNA reads TGTGCCAGCAGTTACTCGTGGGGGGGCGGGGGGCACGGCACTGAAGCTTTCTTT. It yields the protein CASSYSWGGGGHGTEAFF.

This clonotype was seen repeatedly, ten times or more. The chain couples TRBV10-3 to TRBJ1-5; 9 bases line up with TRBD1. Germline values: CDR1 ENHRY, CDR2 SYGVKD. The CDR3 runs 14 residues. With 6 bases clipped from V and 7 bases from J, the junction kept 7 bases outside the gene matches. CDR3 residues: CAIRGTGNGQPQHF. The CDR3 coding sequence is TGTGCCATCAGGGGGACAGGGAACGGCCAGCCCCAGCATTTT.

This clonotype was recorded once. The V and J genes are TRBV6-5 and TRBJ2-1; TRBD2 aligns across 12 bases. CDR1 and CDR2 from the germline V gene are MNHEY and SVGAGI. The CDR3 length is 14 residues. V dropped 11 bases and J dropped 9; count of bases not matched to a gene: 11. CDR3 sequence: CAAIALAGGGEQFF. The CDR3 nucleotides are TGTGCCGCTATAGCACTAGCGGGAGGAGGTGAGCAGTTCTTC.